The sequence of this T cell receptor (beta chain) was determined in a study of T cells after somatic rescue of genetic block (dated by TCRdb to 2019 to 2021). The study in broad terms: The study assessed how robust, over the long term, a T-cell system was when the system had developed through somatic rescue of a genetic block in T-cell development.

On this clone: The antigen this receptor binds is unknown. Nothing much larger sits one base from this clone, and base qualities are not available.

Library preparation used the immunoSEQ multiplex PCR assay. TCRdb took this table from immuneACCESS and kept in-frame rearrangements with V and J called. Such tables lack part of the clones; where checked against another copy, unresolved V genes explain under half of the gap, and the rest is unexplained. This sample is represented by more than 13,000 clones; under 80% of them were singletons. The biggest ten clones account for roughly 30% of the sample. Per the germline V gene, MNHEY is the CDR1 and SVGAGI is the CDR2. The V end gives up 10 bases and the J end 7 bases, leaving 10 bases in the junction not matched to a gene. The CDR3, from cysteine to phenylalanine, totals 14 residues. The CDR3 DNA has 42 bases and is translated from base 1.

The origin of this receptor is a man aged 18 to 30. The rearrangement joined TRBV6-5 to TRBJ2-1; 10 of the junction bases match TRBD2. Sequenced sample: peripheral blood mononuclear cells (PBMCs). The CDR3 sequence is CATRGSGGKNEQFF. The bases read TGTGCCACCCGGGGTAGCGGGGGGAAGAATGAGCAGTTCTTC.